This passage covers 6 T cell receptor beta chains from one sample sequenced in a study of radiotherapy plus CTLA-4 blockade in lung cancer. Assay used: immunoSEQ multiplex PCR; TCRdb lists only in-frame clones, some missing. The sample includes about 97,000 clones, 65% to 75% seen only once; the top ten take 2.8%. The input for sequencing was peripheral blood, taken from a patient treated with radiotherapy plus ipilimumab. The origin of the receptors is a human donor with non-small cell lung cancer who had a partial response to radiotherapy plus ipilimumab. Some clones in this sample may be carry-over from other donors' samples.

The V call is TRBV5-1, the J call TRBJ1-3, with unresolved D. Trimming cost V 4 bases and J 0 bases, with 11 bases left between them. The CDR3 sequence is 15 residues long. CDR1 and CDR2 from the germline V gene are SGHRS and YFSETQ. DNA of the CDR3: TGCGCCAGCAGCCGGACTTTAAGCTCTGGAAACACCATATATTTT. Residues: CASSRTLSSGNTIYF.

The CDR3 region has the DNA TGTGCCAGCAGCTTAGCCCTAGCGGGAGTCTATACCGGGGAGCTGTTTTTT. This encodes CASSLALAGVYTGELFF. The rearrangement uses TRBV7-2 and TRBJ2-2; 10 bases are a match to TRBD2. The CDR3 has 17 amino acids. Trimming cost V 0 bases and J 5 bases; bases outside gene matches: 6. The germline V gene has CDR1 SGHTA and CDR2 FQGNSA. Using reference TRBV7-2 and TRBJ2-2 for the parts outside the CDR3, the full variable domain is GAGVSQSPSNKVTEKGKDVELRCDPISGHTALYWYRQSLGQGLEFLIYFQGNSAPDKSGLPSDRFSAERTGGSVSTLTIQRTQQEDSAVYLCASSLALAGVYTGELFFGEGSRLTVL.

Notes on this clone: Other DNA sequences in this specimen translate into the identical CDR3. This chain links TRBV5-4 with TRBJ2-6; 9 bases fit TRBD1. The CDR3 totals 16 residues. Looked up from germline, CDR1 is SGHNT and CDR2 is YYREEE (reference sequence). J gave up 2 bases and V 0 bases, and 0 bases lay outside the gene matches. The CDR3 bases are TGTGCCAGCAGCTTGGGGACAGGGGCTGGGGCCAACGTCCTGACTTTC. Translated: CASSLGTGAGANVLTF.

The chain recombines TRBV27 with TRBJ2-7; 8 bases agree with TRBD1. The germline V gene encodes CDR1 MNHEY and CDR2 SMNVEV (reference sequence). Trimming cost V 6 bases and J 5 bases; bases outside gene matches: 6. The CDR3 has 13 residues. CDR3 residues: CASRTDRAHEQYF. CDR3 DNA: TGTGCCAGCAGGACGGACAGGGCCCACGAGCAGTACTTC.

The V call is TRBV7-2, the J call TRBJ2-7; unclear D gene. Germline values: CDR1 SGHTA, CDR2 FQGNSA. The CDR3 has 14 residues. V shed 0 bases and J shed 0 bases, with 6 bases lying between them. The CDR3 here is CASSLAAASYEQYF. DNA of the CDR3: TGTGCCAGCAGCTTAGCTGCGGCCTCCTACGAGCAGTACTTC.

The CDR3 protein is CASSLRSGGSRGETQYF. The CDR3 region has the DNA TGTGCCAGCAGTCTTAGGAGCGGCGGGAGCCGGGGAGAGACCCAGTACTTC. V and J are TRBV11-3 and TRBJ2-5; 7 bases fit TRBD2. This CDR3 has 17 amino acids. The J segment lost 4 bases and the V segment lost 6 bases, leaving 17 bases of the junction unmatched. CDR1 SGHNT and CDR2 YENEEA come from the germline V gene.